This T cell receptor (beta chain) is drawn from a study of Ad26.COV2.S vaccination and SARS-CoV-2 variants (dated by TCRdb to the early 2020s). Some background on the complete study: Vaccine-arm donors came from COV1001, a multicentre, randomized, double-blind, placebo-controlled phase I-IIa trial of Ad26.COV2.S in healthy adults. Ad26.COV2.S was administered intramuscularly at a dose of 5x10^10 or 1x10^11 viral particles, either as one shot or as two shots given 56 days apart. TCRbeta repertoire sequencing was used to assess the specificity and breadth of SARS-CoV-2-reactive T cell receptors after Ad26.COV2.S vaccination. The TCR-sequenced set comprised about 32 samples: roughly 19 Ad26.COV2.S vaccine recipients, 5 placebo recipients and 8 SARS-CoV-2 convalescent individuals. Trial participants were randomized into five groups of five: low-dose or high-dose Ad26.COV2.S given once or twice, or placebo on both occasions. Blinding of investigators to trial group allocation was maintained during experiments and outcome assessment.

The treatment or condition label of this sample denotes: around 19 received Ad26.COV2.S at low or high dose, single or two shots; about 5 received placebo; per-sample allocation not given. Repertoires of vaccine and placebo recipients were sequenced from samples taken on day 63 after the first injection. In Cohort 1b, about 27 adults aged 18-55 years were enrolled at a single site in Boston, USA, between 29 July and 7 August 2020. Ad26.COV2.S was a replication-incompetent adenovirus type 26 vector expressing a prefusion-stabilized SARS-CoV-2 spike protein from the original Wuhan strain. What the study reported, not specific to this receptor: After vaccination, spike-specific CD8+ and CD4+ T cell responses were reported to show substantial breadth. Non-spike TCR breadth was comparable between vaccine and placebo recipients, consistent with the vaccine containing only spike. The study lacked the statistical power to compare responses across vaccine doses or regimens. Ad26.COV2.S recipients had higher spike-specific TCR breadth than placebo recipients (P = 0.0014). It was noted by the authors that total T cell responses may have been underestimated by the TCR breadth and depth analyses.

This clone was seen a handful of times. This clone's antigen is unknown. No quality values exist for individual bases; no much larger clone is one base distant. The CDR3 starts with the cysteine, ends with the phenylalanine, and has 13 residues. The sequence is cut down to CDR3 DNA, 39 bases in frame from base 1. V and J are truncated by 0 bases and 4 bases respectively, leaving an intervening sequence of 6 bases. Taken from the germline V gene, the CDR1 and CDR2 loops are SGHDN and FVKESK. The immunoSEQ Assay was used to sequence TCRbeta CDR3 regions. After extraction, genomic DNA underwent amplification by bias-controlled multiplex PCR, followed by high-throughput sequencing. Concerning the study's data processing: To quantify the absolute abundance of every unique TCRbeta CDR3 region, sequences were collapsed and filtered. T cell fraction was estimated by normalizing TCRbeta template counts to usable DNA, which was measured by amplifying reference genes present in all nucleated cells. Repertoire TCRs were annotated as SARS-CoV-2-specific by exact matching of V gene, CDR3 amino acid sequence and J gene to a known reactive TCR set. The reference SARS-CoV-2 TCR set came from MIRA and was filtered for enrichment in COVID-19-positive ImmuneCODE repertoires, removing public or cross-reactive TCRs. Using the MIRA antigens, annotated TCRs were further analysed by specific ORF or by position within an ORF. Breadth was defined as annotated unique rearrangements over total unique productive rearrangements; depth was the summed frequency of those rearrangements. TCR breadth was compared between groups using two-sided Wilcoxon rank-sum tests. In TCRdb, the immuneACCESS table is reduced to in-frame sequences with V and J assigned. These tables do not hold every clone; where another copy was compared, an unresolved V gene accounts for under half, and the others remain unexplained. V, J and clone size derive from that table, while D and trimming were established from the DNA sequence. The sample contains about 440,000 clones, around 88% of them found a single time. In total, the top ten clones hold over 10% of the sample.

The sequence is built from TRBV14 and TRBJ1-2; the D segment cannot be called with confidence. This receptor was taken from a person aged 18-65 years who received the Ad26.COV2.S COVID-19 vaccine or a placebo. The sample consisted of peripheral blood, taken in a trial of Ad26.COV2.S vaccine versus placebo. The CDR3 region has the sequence CASSQDLLYGYTF. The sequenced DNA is TGTGCCAGCAGCCAAGACCTACTCTATGGCTACACCTTC.